Listed here are 21 T cell receptor beta chains from one sample, sequenced in a study of OX40 agonist ivuxolimab in advanced cancers. Clones were read by immunoSEQ multiplex PCR, and TCRdb kept only the in-frame ones, dropping some. Counted here are about 60,000 clones, around nine tenths occurring once; the ten biggest clones make up around 0.99%. The sequenced sample was CD4+ or CD8+ T cells sorted from blood, obtained in a trial of the OX40 agonist ivuxolimab. These receptors all stem from an adult with an advanced solid tumor such as melanoma, head and neck, liver or kidney cancer.

The chain recombines TRBV19 with TRBJ2-6, with 7 bases aligning to TRBD1. There are 17 residues in the CDR3. J gave up 0 bases and V 5 bases, and 7 bases lay outside the gene matches. Germline assignment: CDR1 LNHDA and CDR2 SQIVND (reference sequence). The CDR3: CASSWTGRNSGANVLTF. The CDR3 DNA follows: TGTGCCAGTAGTTGGACAGGAAGAAACTCTGGGGCCAACGTCCTGACTTTC.

The chain has TRBV6-5 and TRBJ1-5; 11 nucleotides match TRBD1. The CDR3 has 13 amino acids. V gave up 8 bases and J gave up 8 bases; unmatched junction bases: 5. From germline, CDR1 is MNHEY and CDR2 SVGAGI. CDR3 region: CASRGTGGEPQHF. Here the CDR3 DNA reads TGTGCCAGCCGGGGGACAGGGGGGGAGCCCCAGCATTTT.

The gene calls are TRBV20-1 and TRBJ2-7; no definite D call. V was cut by 6 bases and J by 3 bases, with 9 bases left in between. This CDR3 is 11 amino acids long. Germline CDR1 and CDR2: DFQATT and SNEGSKA (reference sequence). The CDR3 DNA follows: TGCAGTGCCACGTATAGCTACGAGCAGTACTTC. Its translation is CSATYSYEQYF.

The chain links TRBV6-5 to TRBJ1-3; possibly TRBD1 for D (6 bases). CDR1 MNHEY and CDR2 SVGAGI come from the germline V gene. Trimming shortened V by 0 bases and J by 8 bases, and 11 bases separated the two germline ends. The CDR3 covers 14 residues. The CDR3 here is CASSYSRGGYTIYF. The CDR3 coding sequence is TGTGCCAGCAGTTACTCTCGAGGGGGATACACCATATATTTT.

The genes are TRBV5-1 and TRBJ2-3; D tentatively reads TRBD1 or TRBD2 (5 bases each). The V gene's germline CDR1 is SGHRS and CDR2 YFSETQ. CDR3 length equals 15 residues. Trimming removed 4 bases from V and 5 bases from J, with 17 bases in between. The CDR3 reads CASSRRPGAEDTQYF. In DNA form, the CDR3 reads TGCGCCAGCAGCCGCCGCCCCGGGGCTGAAGATACGCAGTATTTT.

The chain uses TRBV6-5 and TRBJ1-4; a possible D gene is TRBD1 (5 bases). The V end was cut by 5 bases, the J end by 12 bases, with 13 bases between. This CDR3 comprises 12 residues. Germline values: CDR1 MNHEY, CDR2 SVGAGI. The CDR3 region has the DNA TGTGCCAGCAGTAGGCAGGGCCGGGAACTGTTTTTT. This translates into CASSRQGRELFF.

The chain couples TRBV28 to TRBJ2-1; 8 positions match TRBD2. Looked up from germline, CDR1 is MDHEN and CDR2 is SYDVKM. CDR3 size: 13 residues. V dropped 6 bases and J dropped 9; count of bases not matched to a gene: 7. DNA of the CDR3: TGTGCCAGCAGCCTCGGGACTAGAAGTGAGCAGTTCTTC. It translates to CASSLGTRSEQFF.

CDR3 loop: CASRGETEAFF. CDR3 bases: TGCGCCAGCCGAGGGGAAACTGAAGCTTTCTTT. V and J are TRBV5-1 and TRBJ1-1; D perhaps matches TRBD1 (5 bases). The CDR3 has 11 residues. V was cut by 7 bases and J by 5 bases, with 9 bases left in between. Germline V gene data show CDR1 as SGHRS and CDR2 as YFSETQ.

V is TRBV9 and J is TRBJ1-3, with 9 bases identical to TRBD1. The V segment lost 6 bases and the J segment 0 bases; nucleotides outside the gene matches: 7. The CDR3 runs to 16 residues. Germline CDR1 is SGDLS and CDR2 is YYNGEE. The CDR3 region is CASTSGQGLSGNTIYF. CDR3 DNA sequence: TGTGCCAGCACTTCGGGACAGGGCCTCTCTGGAAACACCATATATTTT.

This rearrangement joins TRBV6-5 to TRBJ2-3, with no clear D. V shed 5 bases and J shed 6 bases, with 12 bases lying between them. Germline V lookup: CDR1 MNHEY, CDR2 SVGAGI. This CDR3 has 13 amino acids. The CDR3 here is CASSQLRMDTQYF. The CDR3 DNA reads as TGTGCCAGCAGTCAGCTACGTATGGATACGCAGTATTTT.

V is TRBV10-3 and J is TRBJ2-1, with 8 bases matching TRBD2. With V trimmed by 0 bases and J by 7 bases, 5 bases remained unmatched. This CDR3 spans 15 amino acids. Germline CDR1 is ENHRY and CDR2 is SYGVKD. Written as DNA, the CDR3 is TGTGCCATCAGTGAGTCGCGGGGGGCGGGGAATGAGCAGTTCTTC. Residues: CAISESRGAGNEQFF.

V is TRBV5-4 and J is TRBJ2-2; D uncertain. CDR1 SGHNT and CDR2 YYREEE come from the germline V gene (reference sequence). The CDR3 totals 14 residues. Trimming cost V 0 bases and J 6 bases, with 9 bases left between them. This chain's CDR3 is CASSLDRRAGELFF. The CDR3, as DNA: TGTGCCAGCAGCTTGGACAGACGAGCCGGGGAGCTGTTTTTT.

Comment on this clone: Distinct nucleotide sequences in the sample also encode this CDR3. The J gene is TRBJ2-5, the V gene TRBV10-3; D is unresolved. CDR1 and CDR2 (germline): ENHRY, SYGVKD. The CDR3 runs 12 residues. The germline V and J ends were trimmed by 2 bases and 5 bases, with 6 bases remaining between them. CDR3 in amino acids: CAISEPRETQYF. CDR3 coding DNA: TGTGCCATCAGTGAGCCGAGGGAGACCCAGTACTTC.

This chain links TRBV6-5 with TRBJ2-2, with D tentatively TRBD1 or TRBD2 (6 bases each). Trimming pared 2 bases from V and 7 bases from J, leaving 14 bases between. Per the germline V gene, CDR1 is MNHEY and CDR2 is SVGAGI. The CDR3 spans 15 residues. CDR3 in DNA: TGTGCCAGCAGTTACGGGGGGCAGGGCATCGGGGAGCTGTTTTTT. Its protein is CASSYGGQGIGELFF.

This clone was picked up one time. This chain links TRBV14 with TRBJ2-7; 9 nucleotides agree with TRBD2. The V gene's germline CDR1 is SGHDN and CDR2 FVKESK. Unmatched junction bases numbered 2, after V lost 3 bases and J lost 2 bases. The CDR3 spans 14 residues. This CDR3 reads CASSQPSGTYEQYF. CDR3 in DNA: TGTGCCAGCAGCCAGCCTAGCGGGACCTACGAGCAGTACTTC.

This chain uses TRBV6-6 with TRBJ1-2; D ambiguous. The germline CDR1 and CDR2 sequences are MNHNY and SVGAGI (reference sequence). This CDR3 spans 12 amino acids. Trimming removed 0 bases from V and 7 bases from J, with 6 bases in between. As DNA, the CDR3 is TGTGCCAGCAGTTACTCGAGTACTGGCTACACCTTC. Residues: CASSYSSTGYTF.

The chain joins TRBV11-2 to TRBJ2-4; maybe TRBD1 (6 bases). The CDR3 is 13 residues long. Germline CDR1 SGHAT, CDR2 FQNNGV. The V end lost 1 base, the J end lost 7 bases, and 8 bases lay between the germline ends. The CDR3 protein is CASSLAGHNIQYF. In DNA form, the CDR3 reads TGTGCCAGCAGCTTAGCGGGACACAACATTCAGTACTTC.

A single count supports this clone. V is TRBV7-9 and J is TRBJ2-1; D possibly uses TRBD1 or TRBD2 (5 bases each). The CDR3 sequence is 15 residues long. V shed 5 bases and J shed 8 bases, with 19 bases lying between them. Looked up from germline, CDR1 is SEHNR and CDR2 is FQNEAQ (reference sequence). CDR3 protein: CASSAAGTTSHEQFF. In DNA, the CDR3 is TGTGCCAGCAGCGCAGCCGGGACCACCTCCCATGAGCAGTTCTTC.

The chain is built from TRBV4-3 and TRBJ2-6; D is perhaps TRBD1 (6 bases). Looked up from germline, CDR1 is LGHNA and CDR2 is YSLEER. CDR3 length: 15 amino acids. V gave up 3 bases and J gave up 2 bases, with 8 bases separating them. The CDR3 protein is CASSQQGTGANVLTF. The CDR3 DNA is TGCGCCAGCAGCCAGCAGGGGACTGGGGCCAACGTCCTGACTTTC.

V gene TRBV6-1 combines with J gene TRBJ2-7, with D unclear. The germline V and J ends were trimmed by 2 bases and 4 bases, with 15 bases remaining between them. This CDR3 is 15 amino acids long. Looked up from germline, CDR1 is MNHNS and CDR2 is SASEGT. CDR3 loop: CASSEWSSPGYEQYF. CDR3 sequence (DNA): TGTGCCAGCAGTGAATGGTCCAGTCCCGGATACGAGCAGTACTTC.

This chain joins TRBV9 and TRBJ2-3; TRBD1 matches at 9 bases. Trimming removed 4 bases from V and 1 base from J; junction bases left unmatched: 4. This CDR3 contains 15 residues. Germline loops: CDR1 SGDLS, CDR2 YYNGEE. In DNA, the CDR3 is TGTGCCAGCAGCCCCTGGACAGGGGGCACAGATACGCAGTATTTT. Its translation is CASSPWTGGTDTQYF.